The 5 T cell receptor beta chains below were found in one sample sequenced in a study of PD-1 blockade in classical Hodgkin lymphoma. The patients all showed relapse after autologous stem cell transplantation, while their brentuximab vedotin exposure varied. The repertoire was sequenced with immunoSEQ multiplex PCR; TCRdb's copy has only in-frame clones and lacks some. The sample lists about 53,000 clones; 81% were seen once. Sequencing used peripheral blood mononuclear cells (PBMCs), obtained at baseline. Every receptor here comes from a human donor with classical Hodgkin lymphoma.

The chain employs TRBV21-1 and TRBJ2-7. TRBV21-1 is assigned pseudogene status. The CDR3 length is 13 residues. As DNA, the CDR3 is TGTGCCAGCAGCAAATCTCCGACCTACGAGCAGTACTTC. It encodes CASSKSPTYEQYF.

This sequence joins TRBV7-9 and TRBJ2-5; no definite D call. Germline values: CDR1 SEHNR, CDR2 FQNEAQ (reference sequence). This CDR3 spans 13 amino acids. Trimming shortened V by 1 base and J by 5 bases, and 8 bases separated the two germline ends. The CDR3 protein is CASSLVPSETQYF. CDR3 DNA: TGTGCCAGCAGCTTAGTTCCGTCGGAGACCCAGTACTTC.

Written as DNA, the CDR3 is TGTGCTAGTGGTTTCTCGAGGGCCCTTAAACTTGAGCAGTACTTC. This translates into CASGFSRALKLEQYF. This chain uses TRBV12-5 with TRBJ2-7; a possible D gene is TRBD2 (5 bases). V lost 3 bases, J lost 7 bases, and 19 bases lay in between. From germline, CDR1 is LGHNT and CDR2 FRNRAP. The CDR3 has 15 residues.

The V gene is TRBV7-9, the J gene TRBJ2-3, with 8 bases matching TRBD2. This CDR3 has 16 amino acids. CDR1 and CDR2 (germline): SEHNR, FQNEAQ (reference sequence). J gave up 2 bases and V 5 bases, and 9 bases lay outside the gene matches. CDR3 amino acids: CASSKGGRPLTDTQYF. The CDR3 coding sequence is TGTGCCAGCAGCAAGGGCGGGAGGCCTCTCACAGATACGCAGTATTTT.

This clone was recorded once. V gene TRBV10-3 combines with J gene TRBJ2-5; 10 bases match TRBD1. Germline V gives CDR1 ENHRY, CDR2 SYGVKD. V gave up 4 bases and J gave up 1 base; unmatched junction bases: 12. There are 18 residues in the CDR3. CDR3 nucleotide sequence: TGTGCCATCAGTGCCCGGGACAGGGGCGCGAATCTCCAAGAGACCCAGTACTTC. Protein sequence: CAISARDRGANLQETQYF.